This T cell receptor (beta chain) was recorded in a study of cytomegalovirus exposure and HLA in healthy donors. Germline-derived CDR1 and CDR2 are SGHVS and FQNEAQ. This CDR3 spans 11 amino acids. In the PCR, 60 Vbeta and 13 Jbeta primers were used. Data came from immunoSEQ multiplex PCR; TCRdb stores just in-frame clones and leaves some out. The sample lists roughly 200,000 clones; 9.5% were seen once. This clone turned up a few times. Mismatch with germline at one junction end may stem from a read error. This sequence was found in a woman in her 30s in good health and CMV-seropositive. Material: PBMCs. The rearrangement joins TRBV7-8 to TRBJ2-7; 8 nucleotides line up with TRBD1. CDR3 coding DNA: TGTGCCAGCAGCTCTTCCGGGACAGGAATCTTC. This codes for CASSSSGTGIF.